This entry lists 11 T cell receptor beta chains sequenced from one sample in a study of shared clonotypes between healthy human individuals. Assay: immunoSEQ multiplex PCR; the TCRdb copy retains only in-frame clones and omits some. Of some 980,000 clones in the sample, around 80% were seen once. Material for sequencing was memory CD4+ T cells sorted from blood. As to subset: CD45RA-negative fraction. The receptors were gathered from a man aged 18 to 35 in good health.

Comments on this clone: Within the sample, other DNA sequences also encode this same CDR3. The rearrangement joins TRBV11-2 to TRBJ1-1; D remains unclear. Germline V CDR1 and CDR2: SGHAT, FQNNGV. The CDR3 has 11 amino acids. Trimming shortened V by 2 bases and J by 8 bases, and 6 bases separated the two germline ends. CDR3 sequence: CASSLRTEAFF. The CDR3, as DNA: TGTGCCAGCAGCTTACGCACCGAAGCTTTCTTT. Full variable domain (rest looked up from reference TRBV11-2 and TRBJ1-1): EAGVAQSPRYKIIEKRQSVAFWCNPISGHATLYWYQQILGQGPKLLIQFQNNGVVDDSQLPKDRFSAERLKGVDSTLKIQPAKLEDSAVYLCASSLRTEAFFGQGTRLTVV.

A remark on this clone: Sequence at one end of the junction differs from germline and may be a read error. The V gene is TRBV6-6, the J gene TRBJ1-2, with 10 bases fitting TRBD1. CDR1 is MNHNY, CDR2 SVGAGI, per germline (reference sequence). The CDR3 spans 14 residues. The CDR3, as DNA: TGTGCCAGCAGTTGGACAGGGGGTAACTCTGGCTACACCTTC. Its protein is CASSWTGGNSGYTF.

The gene calls are TRBV7-2 and TRBJ1-3; D call uncertain. This CDR3 is built from 15 residues. CDR1 is SGHTA and CDR2 is FQGNSA in the germline V gene. Trimming pared 2 bases from V and 1 base from J, leaving 9 bases between. CDR3 coding DNA: TGTGCCAGCAGCTTATCACGGGGATCTGGAAACACCATATATTTT. Protein: CASSLSRGSGNTIYF.

A note on this clone: Within the sample, other DNA sequences also encode this same CDR3. The V gene is TRBV19, the J gene TRBJ1-4; tentatively, D is TRBD1 (6 bases). The germline V gene encodes CDR1 LNHDA and CDR2 SQIVND (reference sequence). CDR3 length: 15 residues. V lost 4 bases, J lost 0 bases, and 9 bases lay in between. The CDR3 DNA is TGTGCCAGTAGTACACAGGGTGCAACTAATGAAAAACTGTTTTTT. The encoded protein is CASSTQGATNEKLFF.

This clone was seen ten or more times. This same CDR3 is encoded by further DNA sequences in the sample. The rearrangement links TRBV15 to TRBJ1-5; D is unclear. CDR1 and CDR2 (germline): LNHNV, YYDKDF (reference sequence). The CDR3 has 12 amino acids. The V and J ends lost 0 bases and 4 bases respectively, with 1 base between them. The CDR3, as DNA: TGTGCCACCAGCAGAGATAATCAGCCCCAGCATTTT. It encodes CATSRDNQPQHF.

V is TRBV5-1 and J is TRBJ2-2, with D maybe TRBD1 (5 bases). Germline-derived CDR1 and CDR2 are SGHRS and YFSETQ. V was shortened by 6 bases and J by 6 bases, with 15 bases between the two germline ends. The CDR3 consists of 14 residues. CDR3 amino acids: CASTLGRAAGELFF. The DNA for the CDR3 is TGCGCCAGCACCTTAGGCAGGGCCGCCGGGGAGCTGTTTTTT.

Turning to this clone: No DNA is shown, since the ends of the CDR3 on it are uncertain; the CDR3 is the one TCRdb lists. The rearrangement links TRBV12-1 to TRBJ1-1. TRBV12-1 is recorded as a pseudogene. The CDR3 extends over 16 residues, inclusive of both ends. The CDR3 sequence: CASSSLVGEGNTEAFF.

For this clone: Other DNA sequences in the sample encode the same CDR3. The chain couples TRBV5-1 to TRBJ2-2, with D possibly matching TRBD1 (5 bases). The CDR3 totals 13 residues. Germline V gene lookup returns CDR1 SGHRS and CDR2 YFSETQ. Trimming removed 1 base at V and 4 bases at J, with 5 bases between. CDR3 DNA: TGCGCCAGCAGCTTGCAGGGCACCGGGGAGCTGTTTTTT. Translating it yields CASSLQGTGELFF.

Only one count was recorded for this clone. The V and J genes are TRBV10-3 and TRBJ2-3; no firm D call. The V gene's germline CDR1 is ENHRY and CDR2 SYGVKD. V lost 0 bases and J 7 bases, leaving 17 bases between the germline ends. The length of the CDR3 is 16 residues. CDR3 DNA: TGTGCCATCAGTGAGTCGAGGAACACTGAAGCGAATACGCAGTATTTT. This encodes CAISESRNTEANTQYF.

The chain is built from TRBV6-5 and TRBJ2-7, with TRBD1 matching over 9 bases. CDR3 size: 15 residues. Trimming removed 4 bases from V and 2 bases from J; junction bases left unmatched: 6. The V gene's germline CDR1 is MNHEY and CDR2 SVGAGI. The CDR3 here is CASSSQGAYTYEQYF. DNA of the CDR3: TGTGCCAGCAGTTCACAGGGGGCGTACACCTACGAGCAGTACTTC.

About this clone itself: The same CDR3 arises from other DNA sequences in this sample as well. V and J are TRBV5-1 and TRBJ2-3; D gene ambiguous. Trimming cost V 0 bases and J 1 base, with 6 bases left between them. The germline CDR1 and CDR2 sequences are SGHRS and YFSETQ. The CDR3 length is 14 residues. CDR3 amino acids: CASSLVQGTDTQYF. CDR3 in DNA: TGCGCCAGCAGCTTGGTTCAGGGCACAGATACGCAGTATTTT.